Listed below are T cell receptor beta chains from one sample, sequenced in a study of immune heterogeneity within non-small cell lung tumors. A single record per CDR3 protein comes from TCRdb applying MiXCR to the multiplex PCR reads. This sample carries over 5,500 distinct CDR3 sequences, less than 25% of them seen once, and the ten largest clones take about 15%. Material for sequencing was lung tumor tissue. Source of these receptors: a female donor with non-small cell lung cancer. Both conserved end residues are part of each CDR3. A D gene is named only where the DNA matches it firmly. Size values are once, few and many counts, or a class for expanded clones, and some rows have none.

V gene: TRBV6-1; J gene: TRBJ1-5; clone size: medium-sized; D gene: .; CDR3 DNA: TGTGCCAGCAGTGAGGAGGGGTGGTTTAGCAATCAGCCCCAGCATTTT; CDR3 protein: CASSEEGWFSNQPQHF
V gene: TRBV28; J gene: TRBJ1-5; clone size: few; D gene: .; CDR3 DNA: TGTGCCAGCAGTTTTTCCCGCTGGTACTACAATCAGCCCCAGCATTTT; CDR3 protein: CASSFSRWYYNQPQHF
V gene: TRBV5-6; J gene: TRBJ1-4; clone size: .; D gene: .; CDR3 DNA: TGTGCCAGCAGCTTGGTGGGCAGTGGTAATGAAAAACTGTTTTTT; CDR3 protein: CASSLVGSGNEKLFF
V gene: TRBV6-1; J gene: TRBJ2-7; clone size: medium-sized; D gene: .; CDR3 DNA: TGTGCCAGCACAGGATACGAGCAGTACTTC; CDR3 protein: CASTGYEQYF
V gene: TRBV4-1; J gene: TRBJ2-3; clone size: once; D gene: TRBD1; CDR3 DNA: TGCGCCAGCAGGCCAGGACGGACAGGTGACACGGATACGCAGTATTTT; CDR3 protein: CASRPGRTGDTDTQYF
V gene: TRBV2; J gene: TRBJ2-7; clone size: .; D gene: TRBD2; CDR3 DNA: TGTGCCAGCAGTGCCGGGACTAGCGGTTACGAGCGGTACTTC; CDR3 protein: CASSAGTSGYERYF
V gene: TRBV14; J gene: TRBJ2-1; clone size: .; D gene: TRBD1; CDR3 DNA: TGTGCCAGCAGCCAAGCCACAGGGGACGGGCAGTTCTTC; CDR3 protein: CASSQATGDGQFF
V gene: TRBV7-6; J gene: TRBJ1-1; clone size: .; D gene: .; CDR3 DNA: TGTGCCAGCAGCGCCCCCAGAGGAAGCCCGGGTGACACTGAAGCTTTCTTT; CDR3 protein: CASSAPRGSPGDTEAFF
V gene: TRBV18; J gene: TRBJ1-2; clone size: medium-sized; D gene: .; CDR3 DNA: TGTGCCAGCTCACCCCTGGGCAGTAAAGACGTCTATGGCTACACCTTC; CDR3 protein: CASSPLGSKDVYGYTF
V gene: TRBV2; J gene: TRBJ2-1; clone size: medium-sized; D gene: .; CDR3 DNA: TGTGCCAGCGACTTAAGGGATGAGCAGTTCTTC; CDR3 protein: CASDLRDEQFF
V gene: TRBV24-1; J gene: TRBJ2-3; clone size: few; D gene: TRBD2; CDR3 DNA: TGTACCACCAGTGTTAGCGGGAAATCAGATACGCAGTATTTT; CDR3 protein: CTTSVSGKSDTQYF
V gene: TRBV27; J gene: TRBJ1-3; clone size: medium-sized; D gene: .; CDR3 DNA: TGTGCCAGCAGTTTTTCTAGGGGCTCTGGAAACACCATATATTTT; CDR3 protein: CASSFSRGSGNTIYF
V gene: TRBV29-1; J gene: TRBJ2-3; clone size: medium-sized; D gene: .; CDR3 DNA: TGCAGCGCGGAGGGGACGACCACAGATACGCAGTATTTT; CDR3 protein: CSAEGTTTDTQYF
V gene: TRBV29-1; J gene: TRBJ2-2; clone size: .; D gene: .; CDR3 DNA: TGCAGCGTTCCGTGGCGCGGTGGGCAAGCCGGGGAGCCGTTTTTT; CDR3 protein: CSVPWRGGQAGEPFF
V gene: TRBV28; J gene: TRBJ1-2; clone size: medium-sized; D gene: .; CDR3 DNA: TGTGCCAGCAGTTACAGGGCCTATGGCTACACCTTC; CDR3 protein: CASSYRAYGYTF
V gene: TRBV5-1; J gene: TRBJ2-2; clone size: medium-sized; D gene: TRBD1; CDR3 DNA: TGCGCCAGCAGCGCGGGACAGGGGGCAAACACCGGGGAGCTGTTTTTT; CDR3 protein: CASSAGQGANTGELFF
V gene: TRBV19; J gene: TRBJ1-6; clone size: medium-sized; D gene: .; CDR3 DNA: TGTGCCAGTAGTGTAATAAGCCTCTCGGATTCACCCCTCCACTTT; CDR3 protein: CASSVISLSDSPLHF
V gene: TRBV13; J gene: TRBJ2-3; clone size: .; D gene: .; CDR3 DNA: TGTGCCAGCAGCTTACAGACAGATACGCAGTATTTT; CDR3 protein: CASSLQTDTQYF
V gene: TRBV19; J gene: TRBJ1-3; clone size: .; D gene: .; CDR3 DNA: TGTGCCAGCAATGGACCCTCTGGAAACACCATATATTTT; CDR3 protein: CASNGPSGNTIYF
V gene: TRBV9; J gene: TRBJ2-3; clone size: medium-sized; D gene: TRBD2; CDR3 DNA: TGTGCCAGCAGCGTAGAGAGCGGGGGGAGCACAGATACGCAGTATTTT; CDR3 protein: CASSVESGGSTDTQYF
V gene: TRBV9; J gene: TRBJ1-1; clone size: .; D gene: .; CDR3 DNA: TGTGCCAGCAGCGTAGGGCAGAGCACTGAAGCTTTCTTT; CDR3 protein: CASSVGQSTEAFF
V gene: TRBV19; J gene: TRBJ1-4; clone size: medium-sized; D gene: .; CDR3 DNA: TGTGCCAGCACCGCCCCGGGGGCGCGGGCGGAAAAACTGTTTTTT; CDR3 protein: CASTAPGARAEKLFF
V gene: TRBV19; J gene: TRBJ1-2; clone size: medium-sized; D gene: .; CDR3 DNA: TGTGCCAGTAGTAGTAAGGGCACCTTC; CDR3 protein: CASSSKGTF
V gene: TRBV6-6; J gene: TRBJ1-1; clone size: .; D gene: .; CDR3 DNA: TGTGCCAGCAGTTACTATAGGGACAACACTGAAGCTTTCTTT; CDR3 protein: CASSYYRDNTEAFF
V gene: TRBV19; J gene: TRBJ2-2; clone size: medium-sized; D gene: TRBD2; CDR3 DNA: TGTGCCAGTAGTTGGTCTAGCGGGAGACCCGGGGAGCTGTTTTTT; CDR3 protein: CASSWSSGRPGELFF
V gene: TRBV12-3/TRBV12-4; J gene: TRBJ1-5; clone size: few; D gene: TRBD1; CDR3 DNA: TGTGCCAGCACCTTGACAGGGGATAGCAATCAGCCCCAGCATTTT; CDR3 protein: CASTLTGDSNQPQHF